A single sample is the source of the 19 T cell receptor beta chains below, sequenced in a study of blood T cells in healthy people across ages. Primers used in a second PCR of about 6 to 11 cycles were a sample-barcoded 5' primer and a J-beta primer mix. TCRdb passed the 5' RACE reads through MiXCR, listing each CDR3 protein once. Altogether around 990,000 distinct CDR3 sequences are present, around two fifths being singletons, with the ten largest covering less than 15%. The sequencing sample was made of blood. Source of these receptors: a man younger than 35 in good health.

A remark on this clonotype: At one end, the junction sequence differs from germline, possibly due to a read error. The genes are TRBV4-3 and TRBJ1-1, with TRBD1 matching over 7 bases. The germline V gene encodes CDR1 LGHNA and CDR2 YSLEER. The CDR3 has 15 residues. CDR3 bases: TGCACCAGCAGCCAAGATGACAGGGTGACGGCTGAAGCTTTCTTT. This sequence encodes CTSSQDDRVTAEAFF.

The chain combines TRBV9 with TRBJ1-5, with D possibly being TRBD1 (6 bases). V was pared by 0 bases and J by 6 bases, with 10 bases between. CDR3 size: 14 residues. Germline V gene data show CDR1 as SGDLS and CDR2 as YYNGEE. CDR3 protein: CASSVGTDSQPQHF. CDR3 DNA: TGTGCCAGCAGCGTAGGGACAGACTCTCAGCCCCAGCATTTT.

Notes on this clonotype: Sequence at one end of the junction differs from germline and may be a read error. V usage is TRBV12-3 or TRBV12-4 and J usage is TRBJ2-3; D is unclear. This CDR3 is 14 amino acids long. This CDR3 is CAGSLLAGTDTQYF. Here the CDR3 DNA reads TGTGCCGGCAGTTTATTGGCGGGCACAGATACGCAGTATTTT.

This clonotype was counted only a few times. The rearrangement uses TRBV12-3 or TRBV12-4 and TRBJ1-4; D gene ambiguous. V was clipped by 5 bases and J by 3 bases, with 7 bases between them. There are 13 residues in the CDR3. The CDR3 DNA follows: TGTGCCAGCAGTCAAACCTCTAATGAAAAACTGTTTTTT. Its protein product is CASSQTSNEKLFF.

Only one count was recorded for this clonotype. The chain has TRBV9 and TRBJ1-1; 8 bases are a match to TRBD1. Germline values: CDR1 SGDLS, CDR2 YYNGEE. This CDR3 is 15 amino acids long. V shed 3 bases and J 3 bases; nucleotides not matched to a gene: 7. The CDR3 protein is CASSETGAGYTEAFF. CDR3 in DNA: TGTGCCAGCAGCGAGACAGGGGCTGGGTACACTGAAGCTTTCTTT.

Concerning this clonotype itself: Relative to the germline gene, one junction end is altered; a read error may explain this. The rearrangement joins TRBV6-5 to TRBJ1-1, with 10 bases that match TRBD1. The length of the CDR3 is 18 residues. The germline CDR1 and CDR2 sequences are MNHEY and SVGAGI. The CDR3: CASSYHPGQGSMNTGAFF. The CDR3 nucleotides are TGTGCCAGCAGTTACCACCCGGGACAGGGGAGTATGAACACTGGAGCTTTCTTT.

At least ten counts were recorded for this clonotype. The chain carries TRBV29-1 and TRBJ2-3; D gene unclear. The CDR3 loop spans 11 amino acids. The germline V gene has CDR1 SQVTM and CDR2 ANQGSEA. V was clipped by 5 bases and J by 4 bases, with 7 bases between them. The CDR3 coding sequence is TGCAGCGTTAAGGTGGCAGATACGCAGTATTTT. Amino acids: CSVKVADTQYF.

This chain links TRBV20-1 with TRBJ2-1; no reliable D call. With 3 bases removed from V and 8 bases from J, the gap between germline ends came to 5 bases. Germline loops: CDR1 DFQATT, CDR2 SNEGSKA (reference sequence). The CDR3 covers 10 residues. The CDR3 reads CSASDHEQFF. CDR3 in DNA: TGCAGTGCTAGCGACCATGAGCAGTTCTTC.

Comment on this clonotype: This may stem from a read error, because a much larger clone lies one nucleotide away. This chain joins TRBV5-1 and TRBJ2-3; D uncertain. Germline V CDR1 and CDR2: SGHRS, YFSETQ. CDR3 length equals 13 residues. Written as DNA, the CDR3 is TGCGCCGGCAGCCTCCAGAACGGAGATACGCAGTATTTT. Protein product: CAGSLQNGDTQYF.

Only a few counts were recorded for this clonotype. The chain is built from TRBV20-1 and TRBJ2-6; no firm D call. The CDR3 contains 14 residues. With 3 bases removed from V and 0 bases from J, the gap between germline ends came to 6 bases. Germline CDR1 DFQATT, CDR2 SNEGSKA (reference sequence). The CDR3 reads CSASPGSGANVLTF. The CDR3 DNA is TGCAGTGCTAGCCCAGGCTCTGGGGCCAACGTCCTGACTTTC.

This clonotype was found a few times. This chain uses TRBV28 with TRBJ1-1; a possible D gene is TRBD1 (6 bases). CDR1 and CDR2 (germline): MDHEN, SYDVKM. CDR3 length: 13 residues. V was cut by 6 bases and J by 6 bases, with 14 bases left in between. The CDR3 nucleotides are TGTGCCAGCAGCTCAAGGGGGACCCCTGAAGCTTTCTTT. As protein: CASSSRGTPEAFF.

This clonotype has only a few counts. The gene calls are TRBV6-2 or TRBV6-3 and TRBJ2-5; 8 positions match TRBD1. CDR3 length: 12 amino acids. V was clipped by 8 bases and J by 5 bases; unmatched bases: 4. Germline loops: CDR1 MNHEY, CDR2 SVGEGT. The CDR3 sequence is CASRRQGETQYF. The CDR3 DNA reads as TGTGCCAGCCGAAGACAGGGGGAGACCCAGTACTTC.

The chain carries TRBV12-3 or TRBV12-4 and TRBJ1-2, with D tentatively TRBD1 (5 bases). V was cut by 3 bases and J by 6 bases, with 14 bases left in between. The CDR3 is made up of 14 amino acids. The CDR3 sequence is CASSLWSRGNGYTF. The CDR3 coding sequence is TGTGCCAGCAGTTTGTGGAGTCGGGGGAATGGCTACACCTTC.

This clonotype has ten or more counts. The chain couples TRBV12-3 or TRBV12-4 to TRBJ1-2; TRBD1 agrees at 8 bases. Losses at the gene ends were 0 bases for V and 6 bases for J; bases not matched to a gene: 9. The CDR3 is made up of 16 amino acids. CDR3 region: CASSLAGQAEVNGYTF. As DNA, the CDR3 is TGTGCCAGCAGTTTAGCGGGACAGGCAGAAGTTAATGGCTACACCTTC.

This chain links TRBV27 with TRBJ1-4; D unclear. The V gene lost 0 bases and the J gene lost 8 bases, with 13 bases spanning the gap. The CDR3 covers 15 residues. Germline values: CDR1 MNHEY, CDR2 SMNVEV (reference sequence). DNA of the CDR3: TGTGCCAGCAGTTTATCCATCTCGTCCGGAGAAAAACTGTTTTTT. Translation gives CASSLSISSGEKLFF.

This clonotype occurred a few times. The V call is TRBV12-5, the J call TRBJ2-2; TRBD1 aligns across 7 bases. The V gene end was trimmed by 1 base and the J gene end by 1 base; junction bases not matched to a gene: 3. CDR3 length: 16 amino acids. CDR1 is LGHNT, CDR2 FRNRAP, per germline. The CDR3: CASGLARTGNTGELFF. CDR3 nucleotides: TGTGCTAGTGGTTTGGCCCGGACAGGGAACACCGGGGAGCTGTTTTTT.

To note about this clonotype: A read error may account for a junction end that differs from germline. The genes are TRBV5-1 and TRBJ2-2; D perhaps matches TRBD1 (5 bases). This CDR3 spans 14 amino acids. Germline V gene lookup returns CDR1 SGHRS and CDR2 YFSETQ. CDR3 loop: CASSRDRGTGELFF. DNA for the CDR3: TGTGCCAGCAGTAGGGATAGGGGCACCGGGGAGCTGTTTTTT.

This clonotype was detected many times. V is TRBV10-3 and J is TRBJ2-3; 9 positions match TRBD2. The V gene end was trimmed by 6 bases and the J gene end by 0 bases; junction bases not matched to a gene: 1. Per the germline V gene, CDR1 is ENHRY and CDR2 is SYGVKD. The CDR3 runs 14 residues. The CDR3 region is CAIRSGGSTDTQYF. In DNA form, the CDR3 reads TGTGCCATCAGGAGCGGGGGGAGCACAGATACGCAGTATTTT.

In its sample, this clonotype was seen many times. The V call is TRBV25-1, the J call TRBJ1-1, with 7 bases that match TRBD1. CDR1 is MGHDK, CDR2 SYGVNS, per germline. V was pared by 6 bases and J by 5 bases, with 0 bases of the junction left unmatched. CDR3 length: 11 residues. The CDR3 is CASRQGTEAFF. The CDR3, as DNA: TGTGCCAGCAGACAGGGGACTGAAGCTTTCTTT.